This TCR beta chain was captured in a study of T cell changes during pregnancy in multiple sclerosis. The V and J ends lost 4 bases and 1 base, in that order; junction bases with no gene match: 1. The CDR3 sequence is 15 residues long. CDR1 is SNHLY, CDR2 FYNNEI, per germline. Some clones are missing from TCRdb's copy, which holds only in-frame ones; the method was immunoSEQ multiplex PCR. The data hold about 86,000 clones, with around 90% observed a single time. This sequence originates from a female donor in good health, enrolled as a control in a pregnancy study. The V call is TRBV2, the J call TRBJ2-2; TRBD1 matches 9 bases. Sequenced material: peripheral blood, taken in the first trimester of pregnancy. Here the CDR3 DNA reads TGTGCCAGCAGTGTGACAGGGGGGAACACCGGGGAGCTGTTTTTT. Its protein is CASSVTGGNTGELFF. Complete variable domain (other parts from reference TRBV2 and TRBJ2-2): EPEVTQTPSHQVTQMGQEVILRCVPISNHLYFYWYRQILGQKVEFLVSFYNNEISEKSEIFDDQFSVERPDGSNFTLKIRSTKLEDSAMYFCASSVTGGNTGELFFGEGSRLTVL.